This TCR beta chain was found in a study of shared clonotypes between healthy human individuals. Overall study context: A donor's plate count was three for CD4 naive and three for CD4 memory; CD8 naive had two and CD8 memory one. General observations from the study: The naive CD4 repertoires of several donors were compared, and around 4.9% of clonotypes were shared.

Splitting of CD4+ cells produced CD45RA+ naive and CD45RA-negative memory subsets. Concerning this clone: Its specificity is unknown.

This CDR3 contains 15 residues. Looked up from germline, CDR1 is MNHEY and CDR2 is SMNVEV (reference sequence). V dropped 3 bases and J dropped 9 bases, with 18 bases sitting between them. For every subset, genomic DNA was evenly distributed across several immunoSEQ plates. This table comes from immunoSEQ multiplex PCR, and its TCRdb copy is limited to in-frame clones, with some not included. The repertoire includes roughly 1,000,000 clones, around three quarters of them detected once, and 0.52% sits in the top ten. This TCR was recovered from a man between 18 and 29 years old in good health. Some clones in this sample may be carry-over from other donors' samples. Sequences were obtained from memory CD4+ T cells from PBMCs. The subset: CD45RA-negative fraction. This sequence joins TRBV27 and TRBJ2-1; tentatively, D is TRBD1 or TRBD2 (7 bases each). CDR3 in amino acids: CASSFQGGWRGEQFF. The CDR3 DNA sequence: TGTGCCAGCAGTTTCCAGGGGGGGTGGCGGGGTGAGCAGTTCTTC.